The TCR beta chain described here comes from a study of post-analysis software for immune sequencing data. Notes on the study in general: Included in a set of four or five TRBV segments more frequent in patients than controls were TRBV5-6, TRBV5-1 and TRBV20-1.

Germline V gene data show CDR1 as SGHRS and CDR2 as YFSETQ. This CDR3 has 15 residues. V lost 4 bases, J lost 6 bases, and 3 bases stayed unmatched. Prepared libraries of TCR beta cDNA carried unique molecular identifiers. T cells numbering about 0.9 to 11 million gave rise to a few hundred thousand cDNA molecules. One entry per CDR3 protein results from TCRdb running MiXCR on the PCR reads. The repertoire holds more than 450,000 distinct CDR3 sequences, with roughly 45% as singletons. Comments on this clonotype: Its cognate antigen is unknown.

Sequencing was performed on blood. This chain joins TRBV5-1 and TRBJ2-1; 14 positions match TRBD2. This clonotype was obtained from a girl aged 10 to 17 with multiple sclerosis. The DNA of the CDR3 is TGCGCCAGCAGCGTGACTAGCGGGAGGGCCAATGAGCAGTTCTTC. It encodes CASSVTSGRANEQFF.